This TCR beta chain was sequenced for a study of T cells in Graves' hyperthyroidism and ophthalmopathy. Study as a whole: At the time of initial diagnosis and before any treatment, peripheral blood was collected. Study findings and constraints: The authors' 13 V-J model separated ophthalmopathy from stable hyperthyroidism. Most thyroid clonotypes expanded above 0.001 were also detected in blood.

This CDR3 is 14 amino acids long. Germline CDR1 is SGHDT and CDR2 is YYEEEE. TCR beta CDR3 sequences were amplified from RNA transcripts. TCR CDR3 regions were first amplified by RT-PCR with HTBI primers. TCRdb ran MiXCR on the multiplex PCR reads and lists one entry per CDR3 protein. The sample lists about 640,000 distinct CDR3 sequences; approximately 15% were seen once. Patients with ophthalmopathy all had a Clinical Activity Score of at least 3, a NOSPECS grade of at least 4 and duration under 3 months. Remarks on this clonotype: As yet, its antigen is unknown. A junction boundary mismatches the germline segment, possibly from a read error.

Sequencing used blood. This chain connects TRBV5-6 to TRBJ1-5, with TRBD1 as a possible D gene (5 bases). The receptor's source is a woman aged 50 to 60 with Graves' ophthalmopathy. CDR3 in DNA: TGTACCAGCAGCTTGGGGACGGGCAATCAGCCCCAGCATTTT. Its protein product is CTSSLGTGNQPQHF.